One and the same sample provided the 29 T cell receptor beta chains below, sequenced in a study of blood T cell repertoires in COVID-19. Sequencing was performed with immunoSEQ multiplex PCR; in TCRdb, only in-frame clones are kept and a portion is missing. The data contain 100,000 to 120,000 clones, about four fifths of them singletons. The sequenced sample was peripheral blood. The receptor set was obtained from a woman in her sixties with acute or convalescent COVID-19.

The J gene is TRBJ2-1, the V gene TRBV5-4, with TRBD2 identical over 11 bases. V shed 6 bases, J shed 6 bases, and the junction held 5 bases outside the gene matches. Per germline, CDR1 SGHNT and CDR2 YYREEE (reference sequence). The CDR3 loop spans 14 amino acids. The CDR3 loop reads CASTPGLAVNEQFF. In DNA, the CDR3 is TGTGCCAGCACCCCGGGACTAGCGGTCAATGAGCAGTTCTTC.

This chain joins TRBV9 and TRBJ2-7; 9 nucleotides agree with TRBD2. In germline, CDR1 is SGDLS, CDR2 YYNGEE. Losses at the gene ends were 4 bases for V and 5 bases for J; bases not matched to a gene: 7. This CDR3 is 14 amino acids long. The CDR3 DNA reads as TGTGCCAGCAGCTCTCAAGGACTAGCGAACGAGCAGTACTTC. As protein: CASSSQGLANEQYF.

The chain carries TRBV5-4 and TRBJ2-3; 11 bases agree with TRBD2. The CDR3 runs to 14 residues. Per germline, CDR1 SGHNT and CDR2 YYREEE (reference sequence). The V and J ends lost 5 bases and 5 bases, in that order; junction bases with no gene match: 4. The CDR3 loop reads CASRLAGAKDTQYF. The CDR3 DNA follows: TGTGCCAGCAGACTAGCGGGGGCCAAAGATACGCAGTATTTT.

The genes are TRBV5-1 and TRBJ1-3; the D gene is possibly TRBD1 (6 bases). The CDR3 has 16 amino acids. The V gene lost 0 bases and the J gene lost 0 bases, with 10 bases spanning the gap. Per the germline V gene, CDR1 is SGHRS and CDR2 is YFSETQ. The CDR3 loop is CASSLDTGSSGNTIYF. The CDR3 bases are TGCGCCAGCAGCTTGGATACAGGGAGCTCTGGAAACACCATATATTTT.

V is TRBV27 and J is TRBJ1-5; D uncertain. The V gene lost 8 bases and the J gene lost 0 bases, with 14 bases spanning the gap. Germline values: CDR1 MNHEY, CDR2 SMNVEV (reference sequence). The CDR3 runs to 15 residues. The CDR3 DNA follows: TGTGCCAGCGGAAAGGACGGACTTAGCAATCAGCCCCAGCATTTT. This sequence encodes CASGKDGLSNQPQHF.

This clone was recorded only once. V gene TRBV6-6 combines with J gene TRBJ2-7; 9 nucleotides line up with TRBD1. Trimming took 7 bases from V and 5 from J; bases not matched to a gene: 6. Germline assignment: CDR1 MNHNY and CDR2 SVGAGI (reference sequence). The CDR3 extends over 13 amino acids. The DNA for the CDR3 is TGTGCCAGCACCCCACAGGGGGCGGACGAGCAGTACTTC. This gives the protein CASTPQGADEQYF.

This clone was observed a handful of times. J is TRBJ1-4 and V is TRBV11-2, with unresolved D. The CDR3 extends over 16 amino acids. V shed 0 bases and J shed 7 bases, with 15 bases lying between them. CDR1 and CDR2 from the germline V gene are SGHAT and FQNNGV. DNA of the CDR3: TGTGCCAGCAGCTTAGAGATTTCCACAGTCGGTGAAAAACTGTTTTTT. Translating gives CASSLEISTVGEKLFF.

For the CDR3, the DNA is TGTGCCAGCAGCGGGGGGGCTTCTGGGGCCAACGTCCTGACTTTC. This codes for CASSGGASGANVLTF. The chain recombines TRBV28 with TRBJ2-6; 8 nucleotides match TRBD2. V was pared by 6 bases and J by 1 base, with 2 bases of the junction left unmatched. CDR1 and CDR2 (germline): MDHEN, SYDVKM. The CDR3 covers 15 residues.

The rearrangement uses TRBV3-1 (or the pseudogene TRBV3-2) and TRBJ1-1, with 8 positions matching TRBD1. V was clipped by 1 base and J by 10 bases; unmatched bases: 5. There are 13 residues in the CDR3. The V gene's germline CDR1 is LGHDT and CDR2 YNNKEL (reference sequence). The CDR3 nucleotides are TGTGCCAGCAGCCAAGGGACAGGGTGGGGAGCTTTCTTT. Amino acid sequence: CASSQGTGWGAFF.

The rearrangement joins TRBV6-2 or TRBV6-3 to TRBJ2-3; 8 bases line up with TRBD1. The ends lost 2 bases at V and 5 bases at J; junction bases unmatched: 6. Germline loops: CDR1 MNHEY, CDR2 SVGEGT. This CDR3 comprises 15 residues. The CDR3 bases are TGTGCCAGCAGTTACGGGGACAGGATGGGAGATACGCAGTATTTT. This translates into CASSYGDRMGDTQYF.

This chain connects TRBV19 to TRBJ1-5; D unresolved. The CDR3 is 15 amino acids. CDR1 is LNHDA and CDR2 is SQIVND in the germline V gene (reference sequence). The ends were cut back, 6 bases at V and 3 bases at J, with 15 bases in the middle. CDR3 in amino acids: CASRSGEGYNQPQHF. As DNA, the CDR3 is TGTGCCAGTAGGTCCGGGGAAGGGTACAATCAGCCCCAGCATTTT.

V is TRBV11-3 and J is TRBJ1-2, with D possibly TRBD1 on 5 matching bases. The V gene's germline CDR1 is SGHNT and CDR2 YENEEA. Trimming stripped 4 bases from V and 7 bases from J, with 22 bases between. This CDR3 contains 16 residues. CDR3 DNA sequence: TGTGCCAGCAGCTACCGAACAGGCGGGAGTTTACGTGGCTACACCTTC. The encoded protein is CASSYRTGGSLRGYTF.

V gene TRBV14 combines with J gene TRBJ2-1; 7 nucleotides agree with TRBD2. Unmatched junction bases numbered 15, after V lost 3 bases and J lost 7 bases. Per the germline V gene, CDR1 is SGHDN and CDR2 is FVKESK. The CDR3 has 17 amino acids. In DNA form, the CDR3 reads TGTGCCAGCAGCCAGGGAGCGGGAAATAGAAGGACGAATGAGCAGTTCTTC. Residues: CASSQGAGNRRTNEQFF.

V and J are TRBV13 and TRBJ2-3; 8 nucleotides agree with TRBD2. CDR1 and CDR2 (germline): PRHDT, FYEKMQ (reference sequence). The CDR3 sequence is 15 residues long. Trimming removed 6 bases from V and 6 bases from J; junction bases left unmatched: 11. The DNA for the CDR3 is TGTGCCAGCAGTCCGTCTGGGACTAGATATGATACGCAGTATTTT. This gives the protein CASSPSGTRYDTQYF. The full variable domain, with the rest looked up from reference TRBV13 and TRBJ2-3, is AAGVIQSPRHLIKEKRETATLKCYPIPRHDTVYWYQQGPGQDPQFLISFYEKMQSDKGSIPDRFSAQQFSDYHSELNMSSLELGDSALYFCASSPSGTRYDTQYFGPGTRLTVL.

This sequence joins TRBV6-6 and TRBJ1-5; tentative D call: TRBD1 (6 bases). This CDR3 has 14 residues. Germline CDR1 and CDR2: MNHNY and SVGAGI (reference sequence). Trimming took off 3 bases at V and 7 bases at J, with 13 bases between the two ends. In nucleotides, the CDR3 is TGTGCCAGCAGTTATTCAGGGGCCGGGCAGCCCCAGCATTTT. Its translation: CASSYSGAGQPQHF.

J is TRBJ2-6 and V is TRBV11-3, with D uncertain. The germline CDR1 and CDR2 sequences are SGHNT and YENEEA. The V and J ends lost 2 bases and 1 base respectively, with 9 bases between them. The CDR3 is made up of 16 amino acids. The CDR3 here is CASSLTSGSGANVLTF. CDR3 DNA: TGTGCCAGCAGCTTAACCAGTGGTTCTGGGGCCAACGTCCTGACTTTC.

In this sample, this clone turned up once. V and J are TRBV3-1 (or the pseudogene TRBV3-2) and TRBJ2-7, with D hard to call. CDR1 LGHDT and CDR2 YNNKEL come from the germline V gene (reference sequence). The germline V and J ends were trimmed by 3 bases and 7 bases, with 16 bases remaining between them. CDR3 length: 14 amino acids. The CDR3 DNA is TGTGCCAGCAGCCAGCGAGGTTCTCCTACGGAGCAGTACTTC. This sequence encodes CASSQRGSPTEQYF.

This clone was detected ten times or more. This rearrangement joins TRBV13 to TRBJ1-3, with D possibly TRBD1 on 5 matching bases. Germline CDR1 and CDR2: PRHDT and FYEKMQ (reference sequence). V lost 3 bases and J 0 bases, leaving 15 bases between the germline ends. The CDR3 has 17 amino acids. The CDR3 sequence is CASSLGRVRYSGNTIYF. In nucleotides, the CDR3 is TGTGCCAGCAGCTTGGGGCGTGTAAGGTACTCTGGAAACACCATATATTTT.

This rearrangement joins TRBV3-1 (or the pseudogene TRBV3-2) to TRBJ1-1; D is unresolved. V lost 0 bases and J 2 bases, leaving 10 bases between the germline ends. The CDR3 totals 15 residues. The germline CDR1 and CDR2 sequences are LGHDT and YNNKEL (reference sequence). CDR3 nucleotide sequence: TGTGCCAGCAGCCAAGAGGAGGTAACTAACACTGAAGCTTTCTTT. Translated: CASSQEEVTNTEAFF.

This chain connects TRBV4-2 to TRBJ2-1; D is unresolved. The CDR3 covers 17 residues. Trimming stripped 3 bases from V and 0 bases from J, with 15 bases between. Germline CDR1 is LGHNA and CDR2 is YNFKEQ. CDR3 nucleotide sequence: TGTGCCAGCAGCCAGGAAGTCAGGCTGAGCTCCTACAATGAGCAGTTCTTC. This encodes CASSQEVRLSSYNEQFF.

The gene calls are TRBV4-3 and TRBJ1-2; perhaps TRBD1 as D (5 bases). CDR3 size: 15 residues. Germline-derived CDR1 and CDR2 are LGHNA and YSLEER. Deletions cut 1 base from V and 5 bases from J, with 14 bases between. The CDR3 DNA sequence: TGCGCCAGCAGCCAAGCCGACAGACCGGCTTATGGCTACACCTTC. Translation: CASSQADRPAYGYTF.

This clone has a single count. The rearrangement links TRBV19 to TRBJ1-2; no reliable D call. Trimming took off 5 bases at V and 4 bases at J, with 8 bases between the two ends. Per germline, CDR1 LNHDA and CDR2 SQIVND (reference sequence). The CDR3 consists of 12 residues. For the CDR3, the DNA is TGTGCCAGTAGTCCTGAGTTCTATGGCTACACCTTC. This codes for CASSPEFYGYTF.

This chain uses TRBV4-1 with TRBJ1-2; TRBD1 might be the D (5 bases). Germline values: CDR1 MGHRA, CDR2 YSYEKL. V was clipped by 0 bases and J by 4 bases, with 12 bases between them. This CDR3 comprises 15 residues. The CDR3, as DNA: TGCGCCAGCAGCCAAGATTGGCAGGGCGGCTATGGCTACACCTTC. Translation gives CASSQDWQGGYGYTF.

In nucleotides, the CDR3 is TGCGCCAGCAGCCAAGATCGGGTGTTAAACACCGGGGAGCTGTTTTTT. Translating it yields CASSQDRVLNTGELFF. The chain links TRBV4-1 to TRBJ2-2; no reliable D call. Germline CDR1 and CDR2: MGHRA and YSYEKL. Trimming stripped 0 bases from V and 2 bases from J, with 10 bases between. This CDR3 region has 16 residues.

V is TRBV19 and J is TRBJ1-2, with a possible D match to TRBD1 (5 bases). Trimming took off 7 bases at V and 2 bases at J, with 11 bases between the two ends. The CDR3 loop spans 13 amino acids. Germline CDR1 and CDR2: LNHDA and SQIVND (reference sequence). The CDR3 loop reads CASKAAGNYGYTF. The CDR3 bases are TGTGCCAGTAAGGCCGCAGGGAACTATGGCTACACCTTC.

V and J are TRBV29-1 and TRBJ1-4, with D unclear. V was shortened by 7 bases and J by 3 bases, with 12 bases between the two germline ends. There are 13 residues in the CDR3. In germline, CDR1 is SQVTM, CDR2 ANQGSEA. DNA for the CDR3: TGCAGCGGGGCTGCAGAGCCTAATGAAAAACTGTTTTTT. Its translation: CSGAAEPNEKLFF.

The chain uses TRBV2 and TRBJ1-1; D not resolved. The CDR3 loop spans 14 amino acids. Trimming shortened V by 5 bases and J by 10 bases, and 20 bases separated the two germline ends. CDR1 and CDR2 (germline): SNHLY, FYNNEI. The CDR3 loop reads CASSFNLSPGRAFF. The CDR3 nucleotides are TGTGCCAGCAGTTTTAACCTCAGTCCAGGTCGAGCTTTCTTT.

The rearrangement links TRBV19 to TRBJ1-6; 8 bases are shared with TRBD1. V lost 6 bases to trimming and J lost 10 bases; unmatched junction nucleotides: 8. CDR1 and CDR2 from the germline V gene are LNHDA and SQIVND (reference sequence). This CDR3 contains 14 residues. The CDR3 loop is CASSADRGASPLHF. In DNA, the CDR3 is TGTGCCAGTAGCGCCGACAGGGGAGCGTCACCCCTCCACTTT.

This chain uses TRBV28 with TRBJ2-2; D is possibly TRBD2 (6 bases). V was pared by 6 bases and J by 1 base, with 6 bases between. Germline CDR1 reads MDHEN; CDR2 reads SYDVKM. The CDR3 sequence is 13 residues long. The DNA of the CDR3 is TGTGCCAGCAGCGGGGGGAACACCGGGGAGCTGTTTTTT. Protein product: CASSGGNTGELFF.